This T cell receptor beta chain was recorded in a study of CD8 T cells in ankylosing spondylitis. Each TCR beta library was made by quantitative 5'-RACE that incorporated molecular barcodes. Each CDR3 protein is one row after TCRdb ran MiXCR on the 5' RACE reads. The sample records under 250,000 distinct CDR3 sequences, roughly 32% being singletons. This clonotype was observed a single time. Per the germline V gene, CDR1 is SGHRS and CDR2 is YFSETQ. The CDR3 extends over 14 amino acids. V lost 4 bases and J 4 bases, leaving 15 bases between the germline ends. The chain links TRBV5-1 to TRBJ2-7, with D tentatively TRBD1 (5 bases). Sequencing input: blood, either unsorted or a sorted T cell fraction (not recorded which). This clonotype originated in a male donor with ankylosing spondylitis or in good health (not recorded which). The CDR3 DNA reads TGCGCCAGCAGCCCAAGACAGCAAAGGTACGAGCAGTACTTC. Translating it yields CASSPRQQRYEQYF.